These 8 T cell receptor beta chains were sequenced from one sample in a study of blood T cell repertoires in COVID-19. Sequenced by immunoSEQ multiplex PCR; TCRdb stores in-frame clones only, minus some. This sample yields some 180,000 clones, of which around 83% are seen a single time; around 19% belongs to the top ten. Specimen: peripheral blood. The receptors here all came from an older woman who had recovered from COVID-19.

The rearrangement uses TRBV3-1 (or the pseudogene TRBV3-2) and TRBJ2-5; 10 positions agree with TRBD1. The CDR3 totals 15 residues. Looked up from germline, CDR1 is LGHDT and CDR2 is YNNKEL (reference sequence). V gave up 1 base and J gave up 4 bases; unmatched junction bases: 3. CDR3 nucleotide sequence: TGTGCCAGCAGCCAAGGGGGGACAGGGGTAGAGACCCAGTACTTC. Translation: CASSQGGTGVETQYF.

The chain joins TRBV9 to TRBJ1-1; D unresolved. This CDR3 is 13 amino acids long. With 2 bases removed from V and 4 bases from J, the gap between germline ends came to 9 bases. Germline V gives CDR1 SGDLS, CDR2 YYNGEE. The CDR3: CASSVTTLTEAFF. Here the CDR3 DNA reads TGTGCCAGCAGCGTTACTACCCTCACTGAAGCTTTCTTT.

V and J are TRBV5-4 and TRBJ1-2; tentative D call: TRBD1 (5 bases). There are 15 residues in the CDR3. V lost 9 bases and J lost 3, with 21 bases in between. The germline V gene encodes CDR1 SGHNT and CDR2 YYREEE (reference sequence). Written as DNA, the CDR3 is TGTGCCACGGCGGCAGGGCCCTCTAATCACTATGGCTACACCTTC. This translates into CATAAGPSNHYGYTF.

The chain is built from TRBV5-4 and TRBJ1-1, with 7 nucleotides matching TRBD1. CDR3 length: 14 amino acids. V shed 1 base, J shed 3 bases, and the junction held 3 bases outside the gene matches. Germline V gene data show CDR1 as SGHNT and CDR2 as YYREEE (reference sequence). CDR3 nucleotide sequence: TGTGCCAGCAGCTTGCCGGGACAGTACACTGAAGCTTTCTTT. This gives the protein CASSLPGQYTEAFF. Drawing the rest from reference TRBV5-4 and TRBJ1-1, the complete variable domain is ETGVTQSPTHLIKTRGQQVTLRCSSQSGHNTVSWYQQALGQGPQFIFQYYREEENGRGNFPPRFSGLQFPNYSSELNVNALELDDSALYLCASSLPGQYTEAFFGQGTRLTVV.

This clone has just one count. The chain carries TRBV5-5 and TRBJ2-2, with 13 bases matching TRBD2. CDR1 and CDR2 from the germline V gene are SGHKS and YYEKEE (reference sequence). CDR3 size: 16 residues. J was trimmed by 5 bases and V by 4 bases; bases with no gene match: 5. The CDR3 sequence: CASSPRTSGSTGELFF. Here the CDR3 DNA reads TGTGCCAGCAGCCCCAGGACTAGCGGGAGTACCGGGGAGCTGTTTTTT.

This CDR3 reads CASSLGQGYTGELFF. CDR3 DNA sequence: TGCGCCAGCAGCTTGGGTCAGGGTTACACCGGGGAGCTGTTTTTT. The chain has TRBV5-1 and TRBJ2-2; the D gene is possibly TRBD1 (5 bases). The CDR3 is 15 residues long. CDR1 and CDR2 from the germline V gene are SGHRS and YFSETQ. V was shortened by 0 bases and J by 3 bases, with 9 bases between the two germline ends.

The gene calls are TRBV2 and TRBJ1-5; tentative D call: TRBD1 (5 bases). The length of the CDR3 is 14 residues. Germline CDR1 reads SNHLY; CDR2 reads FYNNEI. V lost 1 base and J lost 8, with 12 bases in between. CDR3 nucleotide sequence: TGTGCCAGCAGTGAAGTAAGGGGATTTGAGCCCCAGCATTTT. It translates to CASSEVRGFEPQHF.

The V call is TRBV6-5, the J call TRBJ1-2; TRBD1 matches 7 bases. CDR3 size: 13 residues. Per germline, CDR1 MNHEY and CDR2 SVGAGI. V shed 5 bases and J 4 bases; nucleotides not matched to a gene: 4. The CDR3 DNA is TGTGCCAGCAGTCTGACAGGGCTCTATGGCTACACCTTC. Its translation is CASSLTGLYGYTF.